This TCR beta chain was recovered during a study of T cells in Graves' hyperthyroidism and ophthalmopathy. Study results and limitations: Most thyroid clonotypes with frequency above 0.001 were detected in blood. Model-based prediction identified ophthalmopathy a median roughly 6.1 months prior to its onset.

Researchers amplified the TCR beta CDR3 regions from RNA transcripts. TCR CDR3 underwent first-round RT-PCR with the HTBI primer set. Using its own MiXCR run on the multiplex PCR reads, TCRdb lists one record per CDR3 protein. The sample has some 600,000 distinct CDR3 sequences; under 60% are singletons. Diagnoses used clinical symptoms, serum thyroxine and TRAb, thyroid ultrasound and orbital computed tomography. This clonotype showed up just a few times. Its antigen remains unknown. Germline V gene sequence: CDR1 ENHRY, CDR2 SYGVKD. V was shortened by 10 bases and J by 7 bases, with 16 bases between the two germline ends. CDR3 length: 12 amino acids.

V gene TRBV10-3 combines with J gene TRBJ2-5, with D possibly being TRBD2 (5 bases). This receptor was identified in a woman aged 18-35 years with Graves' hyperthyroidism. The specimen was peripheral blood or thyroid tissue (not recorded which). The CDR3 region has the DNA TGTGCCAGCGGGCCTGCGGTCAGGACCCAGTACTTC. It yields the protein CASGPAVRTQYF.